This T cell receptor (beta chain) came from a study of T cell repertoires in cytomegalovirus infection. The ends were cut back, 1 base at V and 2 bases at J, with 18 bases in the middle. The CDR3 spans 17 residues. Germline assignment: CDR1 SGHNT and CDR2 YYREEE (reference sequence). As to this clonotype: What it binds is not known.

Study outcomes and limitations: CMV-specific TCR beta clonotypes restricted by HLA-C were the ones dominating the ex vivo response.

MiXCR, run by TCRdb on the reads, gives a single entry per CDR3 protein. The table shows 680,000 or so distinct CDR3 sequences, with around a third occurring only once. This chain connects TRBV5-4 to TRBJ1-2; a possible D gene is TRBD1 (5 bases). Sequenced material: cultured PBMCs, taken from culture after CMV antigen stimulation. The receptor's source is a human donor in good health (CMV status not recorded). Some clones in this sample may be carry-over from other donors' samples. The chain's CDR3 is CASSLSRGTGGNYGYTF. As DNA, the CDR3 is TGTGCCAGCAGCTTGAGTAGAGGGACCGGGGGGAACTATGGCTACACCTTC.